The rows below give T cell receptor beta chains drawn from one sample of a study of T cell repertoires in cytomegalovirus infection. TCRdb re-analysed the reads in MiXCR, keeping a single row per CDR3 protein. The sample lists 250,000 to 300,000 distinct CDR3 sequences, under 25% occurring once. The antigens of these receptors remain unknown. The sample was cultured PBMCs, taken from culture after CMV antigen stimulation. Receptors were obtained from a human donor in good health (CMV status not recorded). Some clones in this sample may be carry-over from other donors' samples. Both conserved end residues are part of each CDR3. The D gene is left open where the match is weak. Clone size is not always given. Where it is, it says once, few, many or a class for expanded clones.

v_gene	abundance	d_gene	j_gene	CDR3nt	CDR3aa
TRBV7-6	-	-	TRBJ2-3	TGTGCCAGCAGCTTAGAGTCCAGCGGCACAGATACGCAGTATTTT	CASSLESSGTDTQYF
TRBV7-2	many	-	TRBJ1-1	TGTGCCAGCAGCTTAGAGGGGTTAGGGTCGGTGAACACTGAAGCTTTCTTT	CASSLEGLGSVNTEAFF
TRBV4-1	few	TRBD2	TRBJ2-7	TGCGCCAGCAGTCAAACGGGAATGGGCGGGAGCTCCTACGAGCAGTACTTC	CASSQTGMGGSSYEQYF
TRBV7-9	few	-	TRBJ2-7	TGTGCCAGCAGCTCCCTCCAGGGAAACGAGCAGTACTTC	CASSSLQGNEQYF
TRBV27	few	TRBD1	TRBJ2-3	TGTGCCAGCAGTTTCGGACAGGCTGGCACAGATACGCAGTATTTT	CASSFGQAGTDTQYF
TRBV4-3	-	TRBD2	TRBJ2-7	TGCGCCAGCAGCCGCGGACTAGCGGGAGACTACGAGCAGTACTTC	CASSRGLAGDYEQYF
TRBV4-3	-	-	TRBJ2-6	TGCGCCAGCAGCCATGCGGGGCCCTCTGGGGCCAACGTCCTGACTTTC	CASSHAGPSGANVLTF
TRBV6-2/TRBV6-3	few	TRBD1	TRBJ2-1	TGTGCCAGCAGATACTCCCAGGGGGCGCGTGGCAATGAGCAGTTCTTC	CASRYSQGARGNEQFF
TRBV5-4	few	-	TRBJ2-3	TGTGCCAGCAGCTTGAGCCAGGGGAGCACAGATACGCAGTATTTT	CASSLSQGSTDTQYF
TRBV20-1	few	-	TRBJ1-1	TGCAGTGCTAGGATTCCGGGTCCCCGAACGGAGAATGCTTTCTTT	CSARIPGPRTENAFF
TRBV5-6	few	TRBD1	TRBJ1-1	TGTGCCAGCAGCCCTCGCTACAGGGGAATGAACACTGAAGCTTTCTTT	CASSPRYRGMNTEAFF
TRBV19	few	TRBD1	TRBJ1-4	TGTGCCACCCGGTTTCAAGGGACAGGGAGGGAGAAACTGTTTTTT	CATRFQGTGREKLFF
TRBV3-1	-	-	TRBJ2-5	TGTGCCAGCAGCCCCGACAGTGTTCGAGAGACCCAGTACTTC	CASSPDSVRETQYF
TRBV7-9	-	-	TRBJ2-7	TGTGCCAGCAACAGGCTTGGTACCTCCGACTCCTACGAGCAGTACTTC	CASNRLGTSDSYEQYF
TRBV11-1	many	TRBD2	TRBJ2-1	TGTGCCAGCAGATTAGCGGGTCGGGGGTACAATGAGCAGTTCTTC	CASRLAGRGYNEQFF
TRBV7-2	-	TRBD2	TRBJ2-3	TGTGCCAGCAGCTTAGGGACCCTAGCGGGAGCGGCAGATACGCAGTATTTT	CASSLGTLAGAADTQYF
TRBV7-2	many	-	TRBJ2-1	TGTGCCAGCAGCTTAGACCCTAGCTCCTACAATGAGCAGTTCTTC	CASSLDPSSYNEQFF
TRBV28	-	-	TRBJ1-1	TGTGCCAGCAGTTTCGTCCAGGGTTTAGGGAACACTAAAGCTTTCTTT	CASSFVQGLGNTKAFF
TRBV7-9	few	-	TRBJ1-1	TGTGCCAGCGGAGAAGCTTTCTTT	CASGEAFF
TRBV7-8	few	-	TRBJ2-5	TGTGCCAGCAGCTTAGCGCGTCTCGTGACGCTCGAGACCCAGTACTTC	CASSLARLVTLETQYF
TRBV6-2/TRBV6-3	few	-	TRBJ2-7	TGTGCCAGCAGCCGACAGTCTTACGAGCAGTACTTC	CASSRQSYEQYF
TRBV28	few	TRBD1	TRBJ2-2	TGTGCCAGCGGGCCACAGGGGGCGGTCACCGGGGAGCTGTTTTTT	CASGPQGAVTGELFF
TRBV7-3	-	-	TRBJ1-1	TGTGCCAGCAGTTACGACGATTACACTGAAGCTTTCTTT	CASSYDDYTEAFF